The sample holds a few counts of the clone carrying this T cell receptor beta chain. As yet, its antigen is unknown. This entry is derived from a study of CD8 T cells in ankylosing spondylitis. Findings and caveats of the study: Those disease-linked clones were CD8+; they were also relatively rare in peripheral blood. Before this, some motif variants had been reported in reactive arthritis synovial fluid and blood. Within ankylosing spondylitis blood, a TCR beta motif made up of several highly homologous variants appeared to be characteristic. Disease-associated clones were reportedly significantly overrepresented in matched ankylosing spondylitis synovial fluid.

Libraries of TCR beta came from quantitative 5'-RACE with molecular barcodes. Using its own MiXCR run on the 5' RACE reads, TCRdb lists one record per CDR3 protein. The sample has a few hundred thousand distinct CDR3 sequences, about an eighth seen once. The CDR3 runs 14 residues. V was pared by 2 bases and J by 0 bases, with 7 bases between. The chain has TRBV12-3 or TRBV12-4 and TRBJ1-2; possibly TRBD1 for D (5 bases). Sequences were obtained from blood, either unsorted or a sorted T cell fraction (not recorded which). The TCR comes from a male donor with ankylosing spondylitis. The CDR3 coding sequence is TGTGCCAGCAGTTTACGGGGACCTAACTATGGCTACACCTTC. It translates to CASSLRGPNYGYTF.